This TCR beta chain is drawn from a study of shared clonotypes between healthy human individuals. Study-wide background: The study used three CD4 naive, three CD4 memory, two CD8 naive and one CD8 memory plate per donor.

This clone was observed once. Its specificity is not known. The sample holds other DNA sequences that translate to the same CDR3. The CDR3 spans 15 residues. Germline CDR1 SGHRS, CDR2 YFSETQ. The germline V and J ends were trimmed by 0 bases and 4 bases, with 14 bases remaining between them. Study-wide results and limits: Sequencing depth was a factor that was expected to affect clonotype sharing among donors. For naive CD4 cells, roughly 5% of clonotypes were shared across a few donors.

CD8 cells regarded as naive lacked CD45RO, were positively chosen for CCR7, and omitted terminally differentiated effector memory CD45RA+ cells. Assay runs were performed at deep level. Using immunoSEQ multiplex PCR, the repertoire was profiled, and TCRdb retains in-frame clones only, with some absent. The sample shows about 2.1 million clones, about 93% of them seen only once. Material for sequencing was naive CD8+ T cells from PBMCs. This TCR came from a man younger than 35 in good health. Some clones in this sample may be carry-over from other donors' samples. The rearrangement uses TRBV5-1 and TRBJ2-7, with D maybe TRBD1 (7 bases). Here the CDR3 reads CASSLDRGSGYEQYF. The DNA of the CDR3 is TGCGCCAGCAGCTTGGACAGGGGTAGCGGTTACGAGCAGTACTTC.